The 10 T cell receptor beta chains below come from one sample, sequenced in a study of T cell clonality in common variable immunodeficiency. The table came from immunoSEQ multiplex PCR; TCRdb's copy has only in-frame clones and leaves some out. The profile covers roughly 34,000 clones, none occurring a single time. Material for sequencing was peripheral blood mononuclear cells. The receptor source for this set is a person between 18 and 69 years old in good health.

This clone was found many times. The sequenced fragment ends 3 residues before the CDR3 boundary, so the rest is inferred from the germline J gene. This chain joins TRBV28 and TRBJ2-7; 8 positions agree with TRBD2. The CDR3 covers 14 residues. Germline assignment: CDR1 MDHEN and CDR2 SYDVKM. V was clipped by 7 bases and J by 2 bases; unmatched bases: 7. Partial CDR3 DNA: TGTGCCAGCATGGTAAGCGGGAGAGCCTACGAG. This encodes CASMVSGRAYE. The complete CDR3 reads CASMVSGRAYEQYF.

This clone was seen repeatedly, ten times or more. Read coverage stops 3 residues before the CDR3 terminus; the germline J gene supplies the remainder. V and J are TRBV10-1 and TRBJ2-1; 10 bases align to TRBD2. Looked up from germline, CDR1 is WNHNN and CDR2 is SYGVQD (reference sequence). The ends lost 5 bases at V and 8 bases at J; junction bases unmatched: 6. There are 14 residues in the CDR3. The CDR3 bases that were read are TGCGCCAGCAGTTTAGCGGGAGGTGGCTATGAG. Amino acids: CASSLAGGGYE. In full, the CDR3 is CASSLAGGGYEQFF.

This clone was counted at least ten times. From the germline J gene comes the end of the CDR3, since the read stops 3 residues before it. The V and J genes are TRBV30 and TRBJ2-1; TRBD1 matches 10 bases. V gave up 2 bases and J gave up 6 bases; unmatched junction bases: 7. CDR3 length: 15 residues. Per the germline V gene, CDR1 is GTSNPN and CDR2 is SVGIG (reference sequence). This CDR3 reads CAWSHGTGDANEQFF. The DNA read from the CDR3 is TGTGCCTGGAGTCACGGGACAGGGGATGCCAATGAG.

This clone has at least ten counts. The observed sequence ends 3 residues before the CDR3 terminus, with the missing tail filled in from the germline J gene. The rearrangement joins TRBV30 to TRBJ1-2, with D possibly matching TRBD1 (5 bases). The CDR3 contains 15 residues. CDR1 is GTSNPN and CDR2 is SVGIG in the germline V gene (reference sequence). V was trimmed by 0 bases and J by 7 bases, leaving 18 bases between them. CDR3 sequence: CAWSVRYRGSAGYTF. Partial CDR3 DNA: TGTGCCTGGAGTGTACGATATAGGGGATCCGCTGGC.

This clone was picked up many times. The CDR3 end falls 3 residues outside the read, so it is completed with the germline J gene. The V gene is TRBV30, the J gene TRBJ2-1; 9 positions match TRBD2. Per germline, CDR1 GTSNPN and CDR2 SVGIG (reference sequence). The CDR3 is 15 amino acids. The J segment lost 7 bases and the V segment lost 5 bases, leaving 12 bases of the junction unmatched. CDR3 amino acids: CAWGPGTSFFNEQFF. The DNA read from the CDR3 is TGTGCCTGGGGACCCGGGACTAGCTTTTTTAATGAG.

This clone was seen ten or more times. Read data end 3 residues before the CDR3 end; the end is taken from the germline J gene. This chain connects TRBV5-1 to TRBJ2-5; 8 bases fit TRBD1. The CDR3 has 14 amino acids. CDR1 is SGHRS and CDR2 is YFSETQ in the germline V gene. With V trimmed by 2 bases and J by 4 bases, 4 bases remained unmatched. The CDR3 sequence is CASSFGQGGETQYF. Partial CDR3 DNA: TGCGCCAGCAGCTTCGGACAGGGTGGAGAGACC.

This clone was found many times. The read ends 3 residues before the CDR3 terminus; that terminus is restored from the germline J gene. V gene TRBV20-1 combines with J gene TRBJ2-3; 8 bases fit TRBD2. J was trimmed by 2 bases and V by 6 bases; bases with no gene match: 4. There are 13 residues in the CDR3. Germline CDR1 is DFQATT and CDR2 is SNEGSKA (reference sequence). The covered CDR3 bases are TGCAGTGCCATAGCGGGATCCACAGATACG. It is translated as CSAIAGSTDT. From start to end, the CDR3 is CSAIAGSTDTQYF.

As to this clone: The CDR3 end falls 3 residues outside the read, so it is completed with the germline J gene. The rearrangement links TRBV20-1 to TRBJ2-7; tentative D call: TRBD2 (6 bases). This CDR3 is built from 14 residues. V was pared by 2 bases and J by 3 bases, with 14 bases between. Germline V CDR1 and CDR2: DFQATT, SNEGSKA (reference sequence). Here the CDR3 reads CSARLGTGGYEQYF. CDR3 DNA (partial): TGCAGTGCTAGACTCGGGACTGGCGGCTACGAG.

This clone was recorded at least ten times. The read ends 3 residues shy of where the CDR3 ends; the end is completed using the germline J gene. The chain joins TRBV20-1 to TRBJ2-7, with TRBD2 matching over 13 bases. This CDR3 region has 18 residues. From germline, CDR1 is DFQATT and CDR2 SNEGSKA (reference sequence). Losses at the gene ends were 3 bases for V and 5 bases for J; bases not matched to a gene: 16. CDR3 protein: CSASFPGLAGLVSHEQYF. The sequenced CDR3 bases are TGCAGTGCTAGTTTCCCGGGACTAGCGGGATTGGTCTCACACGAG.

This clone was found many times. The read falls 3 residues short of the CDR3 end, and the missing part is taken from the germline J gene. The chain uses TRBV7-9 and TRBJ2-7, with TRBD1 matching 7 bases. This CDR3 has 15 amino acids. Germline-derived CDR1 and CDR2 are SEHNR and FQNEAQ (reference sequence). V lost 5 bases and J lost 3; bases outside the gene matches: 10. The covered CDR3 bases are TGTGCCAGCAGCGAGACAGGGTCATTCCTCTACGAG. Residues: CASSETGSFLYE. The CDR3 in full is CASSETGSFLYEQYF. The full variable domain, with the rest looked up from reference TRBV7-9 and TRBJ2-7, is DTGVSQNPRHKITKRGQNVTFRCDPISEHNRLYWYRQTLGQGPEFLTYFQNEAQLEKSRLLSDRFSAERPKGSFSTLEIQRTEQGDSAMYLCASSETGSFLYEQYFGPGTRLTVT.